Listed below are T cell receptor beta chains from one sample, sequenced in a study of OX40 agonist ivuxolimab in advanced cancers. Sequencing used immunoSEQ multiplex PCR; TCRdb keeps in-frame clones, though not all of them. The data show 60,000 or so clones, approximately 86% seen once. The material sequenced was CD4+ or CD8+ T cells sorted from blood, taken in a trial of the OX40 agonist ivuxolimab. The receptors shown here come from an adult with an advanced solid tumor such as melanoma, head and neck, liver or kidney cancer. CDR3s include the opening cysteine and the closing phenylalanine or tryptophan. The order of the fields is V gene, D gene, clone size, J gene, CDR3 protein, CDR3 DNA. D genes are given only for firm matches. Size values are once, few and many counts, or a class for expanded clones, and some rows have none.

V gene: TRBV2; D gene: NA; clone size: NA; J gene: TRBJ2-5; CDR3 protein: CASRPGQLNMAQYF; CDR3 DNA: TGTGCCAGCAGACCCGGACAGCTTAATATGGCCCAGTACTTC
V gene: TRBV5-1; D gene: NA; clone size: once; J gene: TRBJ1-1; CDR3 protein: CASSLGPGQGTEAFF; CDR3 DNA: TGCGCCAGCAGCTTGGGGCCGGGGCAGGGCACTGAAGCTTTCTTT
V gene: TRBV9; D gene: NA; clone size: few; J gene: TRBJ1-1; CDR3 protein: CASSVVSGEAFF; CDR3 DNA: TGTGCCAGCAGCGTAGTATCAGGTGAAGCTTTCTTT
V gene: TRBV7-9; D gene: NA; clone size: NA; J gene: TRBJ2-3; CDR3 protein: CASSTTGATDTQYF; CDR3 DNA: TGTGCCAGCAGCACGACAGGAGCCACAGATACGCAGTATTTT
V gene: TRBV28; D gene: NA; clone size: NA; J gene: TRBJ2-3; CDR3 protein: CASSLAGASTDTQYF; CDR3 DNA: TGTGCCAGCAGTTTAGCAGGGGCTAGCACAGATACGCAGTATTTT
V gene: TRBV6-5; D gene: TRBD2; clone size: NA; J gene: TRBJ2-1; CDR3 protein: CASSYGERGVSEQFF; CDR3 DNA: TGTGCCAGCAGTTACGGGGAGCGGGGGGTTAGTGAGCAGTTCTTC
V gene: TRBV7-6; D gene: NA; clone size: NA; J gene: TRBJ2-7; CDR3 protein: CASSTRGGSYEQYF; CDR3 DNA: TGTGCCAGCAGCACGAGAGGGGGCTCCTACGAGCAGTACTTC
V gene: TRBV9; D gene: NA; clone size: NA; J gene: TRBJ1-3; CDR3 protein: CASRRSSSGNTIYF; CDR3 DNA: TGTGCCAGCAGGCGCAGCTCTTCTGGAAACACCATATATTTT
V gene: TRBV5-8; D gene: TRBD1; clone size: NA; J gene: TRBJ1-4; CDR3 protein: CASSLARGRGNEKLFF; CDR3 DNA: TGTGCCAGCAGCTTGGCCAGGGGGAGGGGGAATGAAAAACTGTTTTTT
V gene: TRBV9; D gene: TRBD1; clone size: few; J gene: TRBJ1-1; CDR3 protein: CASSVDQGQGTEAFF; CDR3 DNA: TGTGCCAGCAGCGTAGATCAGGGACAGGGAACTGAAGCTTTCTTT
V gene: TRBV10-3; D gene: TRBD2; clone size: NA; J gene: TRBJ2-5; CDR3 protein: CAISGTSGVRWETQYF; CDR3 DNA: TGTGCCATCAGTGGGACTAGCGGGGTGCGTTGGGAGACCCAGTACTTC
V gene: TRBV6-1; D gene: NA; clone size: few; J gene: TRBJ2-7; CDR3 protein: CASSGQYTTQQYF; CDR3 DNA: TGTGCCAGCAGTGGACAGTACACTACGCAGCAGTACTTC
V gene: TRBV10-3; D gene: TRBD1; clone size: NA; J gene: TRBJ1-4; CDR3 protein: CASNRGRGEKLFF; CDR3 DNA: TGTGCCTCAAACAGGGGGCGAGGAGAAAAACTGTTTTTT
V gene: TRBV7-2; D gene: TRBD2; clone size: NA; J gene: TRBJ2-5; CDR3 protein: CASSLERGAKTQYF; CDR3 DNA: TGTGCCAGCAGCTTAGAGCGGGGGGCAAAGACCCAGTACTTC
V gene: TRBV14; D gene: TRBD2; clone size: few; J gene: TRBJ2-5; CDR3 protein: CASRRGGLGETQYF; CDR3 DNA: TGTGCCAGCAGACGCGGGGGGCTCGGGGAGACCCAGTACTTC
V gene: TRBV18; D gene: NA; clone size: NA; J gene: TRBJ2-3; CDR3 protein: CASSGPDTQYF; CDR3 DNA: TGTGCCAGCTCCGGACCTGATACGCAGTATTTT
V gene: TRBV6-1; D gene: TRBD1; clone size: NA; J gene: TRBJ2-1; CDR3 protein: CASSEAQGAYNEQFF; CDR3 DNA: TGTGCCAGCAGTGAAGCGCAGGGGGCTTACAATGAGCAGTTCTTC
V gene: TRBV28; D gene: TRBD1; clone size: NA; J gene: TRBJ1-1; CDR3 protein: CASNLGTGNTEAFF; CDR3 DNA: TGTGCCAGCAACCTTGGGACAGGGAACACTGAAGCTTTCTTT
V gene: TRBV5-1; D gene: TRBD1; clone size: NA; J gene: TRBJ2-1; CDR3 protein: CASSLGTGWDNEQFF; CDR3 DNA: TGCGCCAGCAGCTTGGGGACAGGGTGGGACAATGAGCAGTTCTTC
V gene: TRBV7-7; D gene: NA; clone size: NA; J gene: TRBJ2-1; CDR3 protein: CASSLGILAQEQFF; CDR3 DNA: TGTGCCAGCAGCTTAGGAATATTGGCACAAGAGCAGTTCTTC
V gene: TRBV15; D gene: NA; clone size: NA; J gene: TRBJ2-7; CDR3 protein: CATSRVAGQGSYEQYF; CDR3 DNA: TGTGCCACCAGCAGAGTAGCGGGACAGGGATCCTACGAGCAGTACTTC
V gene: TRBV30; D gene: TRBD1; clone size: NA; J gene: TRBJ1-2; CDR3 protein: CAWRETGVVWGYTF; CDR3 DNA: TGTGCCTGGAGGGAGACAGGGGTGGTGTGGGGCTACACCTTC
V gene: TRBV6-6; D gene: TRBD1; clone size: NA; J gene: TRBJ1-6; CDR3 protein: CASSYEDRGSPLHF; CDR3 DNA: TGTGCCAGCAGTTACGAGGACAGGGGATCACCCCTCCACTTT
V gene: TRBV7-3; D gene: NA; clone size: NA; J gene: TRBJ2-1; CDR3 protein: CASSPGYGEQFF; CDR3 DNA: TGTGCCAGCAGCCCAGGGTATGGTGAGCAGTTCTTC
V gene: TRBV6-6; D gene: NA; clone size: NA; J gene: TRBJ2-7; CDR3 protein: CASSYQYEQYF; CDR3 DNA: TGTGCCAGCAGTTACCAGTACGAGCAGTACTTC
V gene: TRBV6-5; D gene: NA; clone size: NA; J gene: TRBJ2-7; CDR3 protein: CASSSSRPPYEQYF; CDR3 DNA: TGTGCCAGCAGTTCGTCCCGACCCCCCTACGAGCAGTACTTC
V gene: TRBV7-2; D gene: TRBD2; clone size: once; J gene: TRBJ2-3; CDR3 protein: CASSLAGAVSGGQDTQYF; CDR3 DNA: TGTGCCAGCAGCTTAGCGGGGGCGGTGAGCGGGGGGCAAGATACGCAGTATTTT
V gene: TRBV5-1; D gene: NA; clone size: NA; J gene: TRBJ2-7; CDR3 protein: CASSLSDFHYEQYF; CDR3 DNA: TGCGCCAGCAGCTTGAGCGATTTCCACTACGAGCAGTACTTC
V gene: TRBV7-2; D gene: NA; clone size: NA; J gene: TRBJ2-2; CDR3 protein: CASSLLQGNTGELFF; CDR3 DNA: TGTGCCAGCAGCTTACTCCAGGGAAACACCGGGGAGCTGTTTTTT